The 22 T cell receptor beta chains reported below all come from one sample, sequenced in a study of T-cell memory formation after mild COVID-19. TCRdb processed the 5' RACE reads anew with MiXCR; each CDR3 protein has one entry. The data show hundreds of thousands of distinct CDR3 sequences, 16% seen once. Sequenced: PBMCs or a T cell subset sorted from them (not recorded which). The receptor source for this set is a young man who had mild COVID-19 (a few samples of this study predate the infection). Cell type and time point are not known.

This clonotype has more than one count but fewer than ten. The genes are TRBV10-3 and TRBJ1-2, with D possibly matching TRBD1 (5 bases). CDR1 is ENHRY and CDR2 is SYGVKD in the germline V gene. The CDR3 covers 14 residues. With 3 bases removed from V and 5 bases from J, the gap between germline ends came to 13 bases. CDR3 protein: CAISDDSSRYGYTF. CDR3 DNA sequence: TGTGCCATCAGTGACGACAGTTCCCGTTATGGCTACACCTTC.

This chain uses TRBV5-1 with TRBJ1-2, with no clear D. CDR1 SGHRS and CDR2 YFSETQ come from the germline V gene. With 0 bases removed from V and 0 bases from J, the gap between germline ends came to 6 bases. CDR3 size: 14 residues. The CDR3 region is CASSLETPNYGYTF. The CDR3, as DNA: TGCGCCAGCAGCTTGGAAACACCTAACTATGGCTACACCTTC.

This clonotype has only a few counts. This rearrangement joins TRBV5-1 to TRBJ1-3; 8 bases match TRBD1. V lost 2 bases and J lost 3; bases outside the gene matches: 1. This CDR3 spans 14 amino acids. CDR1 is SGHRS and CDR2 is YFSETQ in the germline V gene. CDR3 sequence reads: CASSLQGDGNTIYF. In nucleotides, the CDR3 is TGCGCCAGCAGCTTACAGGGGGATGGAAACACCATATATTTT.

This clonotype was observed at least ten times. This chain uses TRBV4-3 with TRBJ2-3; 8 nucleotides match TRBD2. This CDR3 is 17 amino acids long. From germline, CDR1 is LGHNA and CDR2 YSLEER. V lost 1 base to trimming and J lost 2 bases; unmatched junction nucleotides: 8. CDR3 coding DNA: TGCGCCAGCAGCCAAGCAACCACAGCGGGGGTCACAGATACGCAGTATTTT. Encoded protein: CASSQATTAGVTDTQYF.

The sample holds a few counts of this clonotype. The CDR3 nucleotides are TGTGCCAGCAGCTTACAGACAGCGGGGGTCGGAGATGAGCAGTTCTTC. Encoded protein: CASSLQTAGVGDEQFF. The J gene is TRBJ2-1, the V gene TRBV7-2; 8 nucleotides match TRBD2. J lost 8 bases, V lost 2 bases, and 11 bases had no gene match. Per the germline V gene, CDR1 is SGHTA and CDR2 is FQGNSA. CDR3 size: 16 residues.

In this sample, this clonotype turned up a few times. The chain carries TRBV2 and TRBJ2-5, with D unresolved. CDR3 size: 14 residues. Germline lookup yields CDR1 SNHLY and CDR2 FYNNEI. Trimming pared 2 bases from V and 2 bases from J, leaving 9 bases between. DNA for the CDR3: TGTGCCAGCAGTGAATGGTCAGAACAAGAGACCCAGTACTTC. It encodes CASSEWSEQETQYF.

The chain couples TRBV28 to TRBJ2-2, with TRBD2 matching over 7 bases. Germline CDR1 is MDHEN and CDR2 is SYDVKM. CDR3 size: 15 residues. The V gene end was trimmed by 6 bases and the J gene end by 1 base; junction bases not matched to a gene: 5. The CDR3 here is CASRGSGENTGELFF. Here the CDR3 DNA reads TGTGCCAGCAGGGGAAGCGGGGAGAACACCGGGGAGCTGTTTTTT.

This clonotype was counted at least ten times. J is TRBJ1-2 and V is TRBV5-1; the D is unclear. Trimming took off 1 base at V and 0 bases at J, with 10 bases between the two ends. Germline V lookup: CDR1 SGHRS, CDR2 YFSETQ. The CDR3 loop spans 15 amino acids. DNA of the CDR3: TGCGCCAGCAGCTTGAGGCAGCCGCCTAACTATGGCTACACCTTC. This encodes CASSLRQPPNYGYTF.

The chain has TRBV7-6 and TRBJ2-3; perhaps TRBD1 as D (6 bases). Deletions cut 1 base from V and 5 bases from J, with 10 bases between. There are 14 residues in the CDR3. Germline lookup yields CDR1 SGHVS and CDR2 FNYEAQ. CDR3 residues: CASSLDPGVDTQYF. The CDR3 DNA follows: TGTGCCAGCAGCTTAGACCCAGGGGTAGATACGCAGTATTTT.

This clonotype has just a few counts. This chain connects TRBV24-1 to TRBJ2-5; 8 nucleotides match TRBD1. Germline V CDR1 and CDR2: KGHDR, SFDVKD. This CDR3 is 13 amino acids long. J gave up 4 bases and V 7 bases, and 4 bases lay outside the gene matches. The CDR3 spells CATSRGQVETQYF. The CDR3 region has the DNA TGTGCCACCAGCCGGGGACAGGTAGAGACCCAGTACTTC.

This chain's CDR3 is CASSPERSTDTQYF. The CDR3 nucleotides are TGCGCCAGCAGCCCTGAGCGGTCCACAGATACGCAGTATTTT. The rearrangement joins TRBV5-1 to TRBJ2-3, with a weak D call TRBD2 (5 bases). This CDR3 region has 14 residues. V dropped 4 bases and J dropped 2 bases, with 11 bases sitting between them. Germline lookup yields CDR1 SGHRS and CDR2 YFSETQ.

The chain uses TRBV9 and TRBJ2-5; D gene ambiguous. Trimming shortened V by 3 bases and J by 7 bases, and 13 bases separated the two germline ends. Germline loops: CDR1 SGDLS, CDR2 YYNGEE. The CDR3 loop spans 13 amino acids. CDR3 sequence (DNA): TGTGCCAGCAGCGAGGGAATAGCCGTGACCCAGTACTTC. Its protein product is CASSEGIAVTQYF.

A few counts support this clonotype. CDR3 coding DNA: TGTGCCAGCAGCTTAGATTACGCTCAGCCCCAGCATTTT. Protein: CASSLDYAQPQHF. The chain employs TRBV7-9 and TRBJ1-5; D is uncertain. Per the germline V gene, CDR1 is SEHNR and CDR2 is FQNEAQ (reference sequence). The CDR3 sequence is 13 residues long. Trimming shortened V by 1 base and J by 6 bases, and 7 bases separated the two germline ends.

This sequence joins TRBV2 and TRBJ1-5; D is unresolved. The CDR3 loop spans 12 amino acids. Germline CDR1 reads SNHLY; CDR2 reads FYNNEI. Trimming removed 5 bases from V and 12 bases from J, with 14 bases in between. CDR3 in amino acids: CASSNDDPGQHF. CDR3 DNA: TGTGCCAGCAGTAATGACGACCCCGGCCAGCATTTT.

This chain joins TRBV27 and TRBJ1-1, with D uncertain. This CDR3 spans 13 amino acids. The ends were cut back, 4 bases at V and 3 bases at J, with 9 bases in the middle. In germline, CDR1 is MNHEY, CDR2 SMNVEV (reference sequence). Here the CDR3 reads CASSSPEHTEAFF. CDR3 coding DNA: TGTGCCAGCAGTTCCCCAGAGCACACTGAAGCTTTCTTT.

This clonotype was detected many times. The chain employs TRBV7-7 and TRBJ2-5, with 10 bases fitting TRBD2. The CDR3 runs to 16 residues. CDR1 is SSHAT, CDR2 FNYEAQ, per germline (reference sequence). With V trimmed by 4 bases and J by 3 bases, 8 bases remained unmatched. CDR3 coding DNA: TGTGCCAGCAGCTCCTTGCTAGCGGGGGAGAAAGAGACCCAGTACTTC. Its translation: CASSSLLAGEKETQYF.

This clonotype has ten or more counts. The chain couples TRBV7-2 to TRBJ2-3; D may correspond to TRBD1 or TRBD2 (5 bases each). V gave up 2 bases and J gave up 0 bases, with 9 bases separating them. CDR3 length: 15 residues. CDR1 SGHTA and CDR2 FQGNSA come from the germline V gene. CDR3 amino acids: CASSLSRGSTDTQYF. The CDR3 DNA sequence: TGTGCCAGCAGCTTATCGAGGGGCAGCACAGATACGCAGTATTTT.

This clonotype was observed a handful of times. This chain uses TRBV4-2 with TRBJ2-3; D possibly corresponds to TRBD1 (6 bases). V was shortened by 1 base and J by 6 bases, with 20 bases between the two germline ends. Germline assignment: CDR1 LGHNA and CDR2 YNFKEQ. There are 17 residues in the CDR3. The CDR3 reads CASSQATGRSGVDTQYF. The CDR3 region has the DNA TGTGCCAGCAGCCAAGCCACCGGCAGGTCAGGGGTTGATACGCAGTATTTT.

In this sample, this clonotype turned up a few times. The chain joins TRBV4-3 to TRBJ1-6, with D perhaps matching TRBD1 (6 bases). Germline CDR1 LGHNA, CDR2 YSLEER. The V gene lost 1 base and the J gene lost 4 bases, with 8 bases spanning the gap. The CDR3 covers 15 residues. CDR3: CASSQGGPYNSPLHF. CDR3 coding DNA: TGCGCCAGCAGCCAAGGGGGGCCATATAATTCACCCCTCCACTTT.

This clonotype has a count of ten or more. Germline is not matched at one junction end, which may reflect a read error. The rearrangement uses TRBV7-9 and TRBJ2-7; 7 bases are a match to TRBD1. CDR3 length equals 14 residues. Germline lookup yields CDR1 SEHNR and CDR2 FQNEAQ (reference sequence). The CDR3 spells CASSSIYPTGESSF. The CDR3, as DNA: TGTGCCAGCAGCTCAATTTACCCCACAGGGGAATCTAGCTTC.

The genes are TRBV12-3 or TRBV12-4 and TRBJ1-5, with 8 bases that match TRBD1. CDR3 length equals 16 residues. V dropped 8 bases and J dropped 5; count of bases not matched to a gene: 14. CDR3 sequence: CASEWETGENHQPQHF. CDR3 bases: TGTGCCAGCGAATGGGAGACAGGGGAAAACCATCAGCCCCAGCATTTT.

In its sample, this clonotype was seen many times. The chain joins TRBV6-2 or TRBV6-3 to TRBJ2-7, with 9 bases fitting TRBD1. There are 17 residues in the CDR3. Germline CDR1 and CDR2: MNHEY and SVGEGT. J gave up 3 bases and V 5 bases, and 14 bases lay outside the gene matches. The CDR3 nucleotides read TGTGCCAGCAGTCTGAAACAGGGGGCTCACCTCTACTACGAGCAGTACGTC. Its protein product is CASSLKQGAHLYYEQYV.